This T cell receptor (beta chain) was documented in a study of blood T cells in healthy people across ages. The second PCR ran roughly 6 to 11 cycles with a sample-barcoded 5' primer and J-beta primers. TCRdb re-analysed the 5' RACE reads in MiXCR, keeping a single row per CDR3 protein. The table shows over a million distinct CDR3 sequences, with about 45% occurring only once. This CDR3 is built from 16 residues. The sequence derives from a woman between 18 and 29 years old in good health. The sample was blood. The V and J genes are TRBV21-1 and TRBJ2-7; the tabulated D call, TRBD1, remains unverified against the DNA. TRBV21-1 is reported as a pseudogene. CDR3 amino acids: CASSCYRDSSYNEQYF. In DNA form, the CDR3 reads TGTGCCAGCAGCTGCTACCGGGACAGCTCCTACAATGAGCAGTACTTC.